This entry is about one T cell receptor beta chain. The antigen remains undetermined. The entry originates in a study of T cell repertoires in aging, cancer and after chemotherapy. The template was genomic DNA from peripheral blood, not RNA. TRB rearrangements spanning V, D and J were amplified using mixed TRB-A/B primers. TCRdb redid the calling of the multiplex PCR reads with MiXCR, one entry per CDR3 protein. The table includes about 4,900 distinct CDR3 sequences, 40% to 55% detected once. V lost 0 bases and J 4 bases, leaving 10 bases between the germline ends. Looked up from germline, CDR1 is MNHEY and CDR2 is SVGEGT. The length of the CDR3 is 14 residues. Study observations and caveats: Age-matched healthy donors had significantly more diverse, less clonal blood TCR repertoires than untreated cancer patients.

V gene TRBV6-2 or TRBV6-3 combines with J gene TRBJ2-7; D is ambiguous. The clonotype comes from a human donor in good health. Sequenced material: blood. Here the CDR3 DNA reads TGTGCCAGCAGTTACTCGTGGCGGTGGTACGAGCAGTACTTC. Its protein is CASSYSWRWYEQYF.